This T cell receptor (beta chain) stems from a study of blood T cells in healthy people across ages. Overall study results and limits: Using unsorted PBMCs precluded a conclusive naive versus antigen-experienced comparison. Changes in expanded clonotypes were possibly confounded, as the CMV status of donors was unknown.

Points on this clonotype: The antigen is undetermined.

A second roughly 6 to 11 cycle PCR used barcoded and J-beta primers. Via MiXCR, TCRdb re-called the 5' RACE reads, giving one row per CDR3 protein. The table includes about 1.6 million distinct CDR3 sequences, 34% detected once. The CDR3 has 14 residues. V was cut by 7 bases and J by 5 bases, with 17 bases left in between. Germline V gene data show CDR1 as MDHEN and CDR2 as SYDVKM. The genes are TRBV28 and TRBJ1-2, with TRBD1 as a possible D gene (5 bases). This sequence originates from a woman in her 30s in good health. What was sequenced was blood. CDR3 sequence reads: CASTKGQGSYGYTF. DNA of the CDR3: TGTGCCAGCACCAAAGGGCAGGGATCTTATGGCTACACCTTC.